Shown below are 10 T cell receptor beta chains from a single sample sequenced in a study of follicular helper T cells after annual influenza vaccination. Time point described: 2015-2016 season, pre-vaccination. Assay used: immunoSEQ multiplex PCR; TCRdb lists only in-frame clones, some missing. This sample has some 790 clones, with roughly 85% found just once. Source: CXCR5+ CD38- circulating T follicular helper cells from blood, taken on the day of influenza vaccination. Subset of the sample: circulating Tfh, non-naive CD4+CXCR5+PD-1+ (ICOS+CD38+ or ICOS-CD38-). All receptors come from an adult who received the influenza vaccine.

The chain uses TRBV30 and TRBJ1-2, with TRBD1 matching 9 bases. V lost 5 bases, J lost 6 bases, and 1 base stayed unmatched. The germline gives CDR1 GTSNPN, CDR2 SVGIG (reference sequence). There are 11 residues in the CDR3. In DNA form, the CDR3 reads TGTGCCTGGGGGACAGGGAATGGCTACACCTTC. Its translation is CAWGTGNGYTF.

The rearrangement uses TRBV13 and TRBJ2-5; D is uncertain. Trimming stripped 6 bases from V and 7 bases from J, with 21 bases between. Germline-derived CDR1 and CDR2 are PRHDT and FYEKMQ (reference sequence). The CDR3 length is 15 residues. The chain's CDR3 is CASSFRLGLQRTQYF. The CDR3 DNA sequence: TGTGCCAGCAGTTTTCGGTTGGGCCTCCAAAGGACCCAGTACTTC.

There are a few counts of this clone. The chain links TRBV18 to TRBJ2-7; 10 bases agree with TRBD1. V shed 1 base and J 5 bases; nucleotides not matched to a gene: 8. Germline V gives CDR1 KGHSH, CDR2 LQKENI. This CDR3 contains 16 residues. In nucleotides, the CDR3 is TGTGCCAGCTCACCACTGGGACAGGGGAAGGGGAACGAGCAGTACTTC. Translating it yields CASSPLGQGKGNEQYF.

This clone was observed a single time. This chain uses TRBV5-5 with TRBJ2-2; D is uncertain. Germline CDR1 and CDR2: SGHKS and YYEKEE (reference sequence). Trimming took 7 bases from V and 2 from J, leaving 12 bases between them. The CDR3 is made up of 14 amino acids. This CDR3 reads CASARHLNTGELFF. The CDR3 nucleotides are TGTGCCAGCGCGAGACATTTAAACACCGGGGAGCTGTTTTTT.

CDR3 coding DNA: TGTGCCAGCAGTTTGGGGACGGAATGGGACGAGCAGTACTTC. This gives the protein CASSLGTEWDEQYF. The chain uses TRBV27 and TRBJ2-7; D might be TRBD1 or TRBD2, each matching 5 bases. Germline V gene data show CDR1 as MNHEY and CDR2 as SMNVEV (reference sequence). V was trimmed by 3 bases and J by 5 bases, leaving 14 bases between them. This CDR3 comprises 14 residues.

V is TRBV7-3 and J is TRBJ2-1; 13 positions match TRBD2. The CDR3 contains 19 residues. CDR1 is SGHTA and CDR2 is FQGTGA in the germline V gene. The trim removed 1 base at V and 0 bases at J, leaving 6 bases unmatched. CDR3 in DNA: TGTGCCAGCAGCTTAAGAACTAGCGGGAGGGCCAGCTCCTACAATGAGCAGTTCTTC. This sequence encodes CASSLRTSGRASSYNEQFF.

The V call is TRBV18, the J call TRBJ1-3, with D maybe TRBD1 (5 bases). The length of the CDR3 is 14 residues. V gave up 6 bases and J gave up 0 bases, with 9 bases separating them. In germline, CDR1 is KGHSH, CDR2 LQKENI. The CDR3 bases are TGTGCCAGCTCGGCCGACAGCTCTGGAAACACCATATATTTT. Protein sequence: CASSADSSGNTIYF. Together with reference TRBV18 and TRBJ1-3, the CDR3 gives the full variable domain: NAGVMQNPRHLVRRRGQEARLRCSPMKGHSHVYWYRQLPEEGLKFMVYLQKENIIDESGMPKERFSAEFPKEGPSILRIQQVVRGDSAAYFCASSADSSGNTIYFGEGSWLTVV.

This chain joins TRBV2 and TRBJ2-2; D possibly corresponds to TRBD1 (6 bases). The CDR3 loop spans 15 amino acids. The V end was cut by 3 bases, the J end by 0 bases, with 8 bases between. CDR1 and CDR2 from the germline V gene are SNHLY and FYNNEI. In nucleotides, the CDR3 is TGTGCCAGCAGTGATAGGGGGACGAACACCGGGGAGCTGTTTTTT. Translation: CASSDRGTNTGELFF.

This chain connects TRBV9 to TRBJ2-7; 9 bases align to TRBD1. The CDR3 extends over 15 amino acids. Germline trimming cut 4 bases from V and 3 bases from J; bases unmatched to any gene: 8. Germline lookup yields CDR1 SGDLS and CDR2 YYNGEE. CDR3 in amino acids: CASSPRQGEIYEQYF. The CDR3 nucleotides are TGTGCCAGCAGCCCCCGACAGGGGGAAATCTACGAGCAGTACTTC.

J is TRBJ1-4 and V is TRBV28, with 8 bases fitting TRBD1. V trimming: 3 bases; J trimming: 6 bases; junction bases outside the gene matches: 6. The germline V gene has CDR1 MDHEN and CDR2 SYDVKM. The CDR3 totals 15 residues. CDR3 DNA: TGTGCCAGCAGTTTCCACGGACAGGGCTATGAAAAACTGTTTTTT. As protein: CASSFHGQGYEKLFF.